This is a list of T cell receptor beta chains from one sample in a study of radiotherapy plus CTLA-4 blockade in lung cancer. Using immunoSEQ multiplex PCR, the repertoire was profiled, and TCRdb retains in-frame clones only, with some absent. The repertoire holds 83,000 or so clones, around 83% seen once, with 0.82% in the top ten. This specimen was peripheral blood, taken from a patient treated with radiotherapy plus ipilimumab. The receptor source for this set is a human donor with non-small cell lung cancer who had stable disease on radiotherapy plus ipilimumab. Both conserved end residues are part of each CDR3. A D gene is named only where the DNA matches it firmly. Clone size appears in some rows only: once, few, many, or a class for an expanded clone.

j_gene: TRBJ1-5; d_gene: .; v_gene: TRBV18; abundance: .; CDR3nt: TGTGCCAGCTCACCAAGAGGGGGCAATCAGCCCCAGCATTTT; CDR3aa: CASSPRGGNQPQHF
j_gene: TRBJ2-2; d_gene: .; v_gene: TRBV5-1; abundance: .; CDR3nt: TGCGCCAGCAATCCCCAGGGAAGATACACCGGGGAGCTGTTTTTT; CDR3aa: CASNPQGRYTGELFF
j_gene: TRBJ2-6; d_gene: .; v_gene: TRBV9; abundance: .; CDR3nt: TGTGCCAGCAGCGTAGCTTCTGGGGCCAACGTCCTGACTTTC; CDR3aa: CASSVASGANVLTF
j_gene: TRBJ2-3; d_gene: .; v_gene: TRBV30; abundance: .; CDR3nt: TGTGCCTGGAGCGTGATAGGAGGTACGCAGTATTTT; CDR3aa: CAWSVIGGTQYF
j_gene: TRBJ2-1; d_gene: TRBD1; v_gene: TRBV28; abundance: .; CDR3nt: TGTGCCAGCAGTTCTCCGGGACAGGGTCGACTAGCTACCTACAATGAGCAGTTCTTC; CDR3aa: CASSSPGQGRLATYNEQFF
j_gene: TRBJ1-1; d_gene: .; v_gene: TRBV28; abundance: .; CDR3nt: TGTGCCAGCAGCTCTTCTGGGAGGGCGCGGGCTGAAGCTTTCTTT; CDR3aa: CASSSSGRARAEAFF
j_gene: TRBJ2-1; d_gene: .; v_gene: TRBV6-1; abundance: .; CDR3nt: TGTGCCAGCAGTGTCACGGATTACAATGAGCAGTTCTTC; CDR3aa: CASSVTDYNEQFF
j_gene: TRBJ1-1; d_gene: .; v_gene: TRBV28; abundance: .; CDR3nt: TGTGCCAGCAGACTAAGCGGGGTAATTAACACTGAAGCTTTCTTT; CDR3aa: CASRLSGVINTEAFF
j_gene: TRBJ2-3; d_gene: .; v_gene: TRBV28; abundance: .; CDR3nt: TGTGCCAGCAGTTTCTACGGGGCTTTCAGTACAGATACGCAGTATTTT; CDR3aa: CASSFYGAFSTDTQYF
j_gene: TRBJ1-6; d_gene: TRBD1; v_gene: TRBV10-2; abundance: .; CDR3nt: TGCGCCAGCAGTGCTACAGGGGGCGAGGGTTCACCCCTCCACTTT; CDR3aa: CASSATGGEGSPLHF
j_gene: TRBJ1-1; d_gene: TRBD1; v_gene: TRBV6-5; abundance: .; CDR3nt: TGTGCCAGCAGTACAGGGACAGCGGCACGGGGTGAAGCTTTCTTT; CDR3aa: CASSTGTAARGEAFF
j_gene: TRBJ2-7; d_gene: TRBD2; v_gene: TRBV7-9; abundance: .; CDR3nt: TGTGCCAGCAGCTTAGCGGGACTAGTCCACGAGCAGTACTTC; CDR3aa: CASSLAGLVHEQYF
j_gene: TRBJ1-2; d_gene: TRBD1; v_gene: TRBV11-3; abundance: .; CDR3nt: TGTGCCAGCAGCGCAGGGGGCGGAAGCTATGGCTACACCTTC; CDR3aa: CASSAGGGSYGYTF
j_gene: TRBJ1-3; d_gene: .; v_gene: TRBV2; abundance: .; CDR3nt: TGTGCCAGCAGTTTGGTTGGAAACACCATATATTTT; CDR3aa: CASSLVGNTIYF
j_gene: TRBJ2-7; d_gene: .; v_gene: TRBV16; abundance: .; CDR3nt: TGTGCCAGCAGCCACTTTGGAAACGAGCAGTACTTC; CDR3aa: CASSHFGNEQYF
j_gene: TRBJ2-4; d_gene: TRBD1; v_gene: TRBV19; abundance: .; CDR3nt: TGTGCCAGTAGTGCGGACAACAGGGGGTCTATAGGCAAAAACATTCAGTACTTC; CDR3aa: CASSADNRGSIGKNIQYF
j_gene: TRBJ1-5; d_gene: TRBD1; v_gene: TRBV2; abundance: .; CDR3nt: TGTGCCAGCAGCCGGGACAGCCAAAATCAGCCCCAGCATTTT; CDR3aa: CASSRDSQNQPQHF
j_gene: TRBJ2-3; d_gene: .; v_gene: TRBV7-8; abundance: .; CDR3nt: TGTGCCAGCAGCCAACGGGACAACACAGATACGCAGTATTTT; CDR3aa: CASSQRDNTDTQYF
j_gene: TRBJ2-2; d_gene: .; v_gene: TRBV5-1; abundance: .; CDR3nt: TGCGCCAGCAGCTTGAGGTCTACGGGGGACCGGATCGGGGAGCTGTTTTTT; CDR3aa: CASSLRSTGDRIGELFF
j_gene: TRBJ2-7; d_gene: .; v_gene: TRBV10-1; abundance: few; CDR3nt: TGCGCCAGCAGTGAGAATAACAGAAACGAGCAGTACTTC; CDR3aa: CASSENNRNEQYF
j_gene: TRBJ1-2; d_gene: .; v_gene: TRBV6-1; abundance: once; CDR3nt: TGTGCCAGCAGTGGTGACCCGCCGAGCTATGGCTACACCTTC; CDR3aa: CASSGDPPSYGYTF
j_gene: TRBJ1-3; d_gene: .; v_gene: TRBV2; abundance: .; CDR3nt: TGTGCCAGCAAGCGGCAGGGGATCTCTGGAAACACCATATATTTT; CDR3aa: CASKRQGISGNTIYF
j_gene: TRBJ2-5; d_gene: .; v_gene: TRBV6-1; abundance: .; CDR3nt: TGTGCCAGCAGTAACAGGGTAGCCCAAGAGACCCAGTACTTC; CDR3aa: CASSNRVAQETQYF
j_gene: TRBJ1-1; d_gene: .; v_gene: TRBV18; abundance: .; CDR3nt: TGTGCCAGCTCACCTAGGAGATTGGGGAACACTGAAGCTTTCTTT; CDR3aa: CASSPRRLGNTEAFF
j_gene: TRBJ2-3; d_gene: TRBD2; v_gene: TRBV9; abundance: .; CDR3nt: TGTGCCAGCAGCGAGGGACTAGCGGGGCCAGATACGCAGTATTTT; CDR3aa: CASSEGLAGPDTQYF
j_gene: TRBJ2-5; d_gene: .; v_gene: TRBV4-1; abundance: .; CDR3nt: TGCGCCAGCAGCCAACGGGACATCCAAGAGACCCAGTACTTC; CDR3aa: CASSQRDIQETQYF
j_gene: TRBJ1-5; d_gene: .; v_gene: TRBV12-5; abundance: .; CDR3nt: TGTGCTAGTGGCCTCGCCAGGGTCAATCAGCCCCAGCATTTT; CDR3aa: CASGLARVNQPQHF
j_gene: TRBJ1-4; d_gene: .; v_gene: TRBV6-1; abundance: few; CDR3nt: TGTGCCAGCATCAGAGGGGAGGCAACTAATGAAAAACTGTTTTTT; CDR3aa: CASIRGEATNEKLFF
j_gene: TRBJ2-1; d_gene: TRBD2; v_gene: TRBV27; abundance: few; CDR3nt: TGTGCCAGCAGTTTAACGGGACTAGCGGGAAATGAGCAGTTCTTC; CDR3aa: CASSLTGLAGNEQFF